This T cell receptor beta chain was identified during a study of blood T cell repertoires in COVID-19. Background on the study: PBMCs, B-cell-depleted T cells, or T cells provided the cDNA or gDNA that made up the material.

Generated by immunoSEQ multiplex PCR, the TCRdb table keeps only in-frame clones and is missing some. The table records 75,000 to 90,000 clones, about nine tenths of them present only once. CDR1 is SGDLS, CDR2 YYNGEE, per germline. The J segment lost 8 bases and the V segment lost 0 bases, leaving 9 bases of the junction unmatched. The CDR3 contains 17 residues. This clone is medium-sized in the sample. J is TRBJ2-1 and V is TRBV9, with TRBD2 identical over 12 bases. The material sequenced was peripheral blood. The receptor was isolated from a man between 45 and 60 years old with active or convalescent COVID-19. CDR3 sequence: CASSVVGTSGPWDEQFF. The CDR3 nucleotides are TGTGCCAGCAGCGTAGTAGGGACTAGCGGGCCTTGGGATGAGCAGTTCTTC.